These 27 T cell receptor beta chains came from one sample sequenced in a study of cytomegalovirus exposure and HLA in healthy donors. The PCR was carried out with 60 Vbeta primers and 13 Jbeta primers. Produced via immunoSEQ multiplex PCR; TCRdb's table is partial and in-frame only. The sample carries a few hundred thousand clones, nearly 95% recorded once. The source material was PBMCs. These receptors originate from a girl aged 2 to 9 in good health and CMV-seronegative.

V is TRBV6-6 and J is TRBJ2-5, with D perhaps TRBD2 (5 bases). This CDR3 contains 13 residues. Germline V gives CDR1 MNHNY, CDR2 SVGAGI (reference sequence). Trimming took 5 bases from V and 5 from J, leaving 12 bases between them. The CDR3 DNA reads as TGTGCCAGCAGTGGACTCCTCGGGGAGACCCAGTACTTC. Its translation is CASSGLLGETQYF.

V usage is TRBV5-1 and J usage is TRBJ1-1; no clear D. There are 14 residues in the CDR3. Trimming took 3 bases from V and 4 from J, leaving 13 bases between them. Germline loops: CDR1 SGHRS, CDR2 YFSETQ. In DNA, the CDR3 is TGCGCCAGCAGCTCAGACGGGTGGTCCACTGAAGCTTTCTTT. Its translation is CASSSDGWSTEAFF. Complete variable domain (other parts from reference TRBV5-1 and TRBJ1-1): KAGVTQTPRYLIKTRGQQVTLSCSPISGHRSVSWYQQTPGQGLQFLFEYFSETQRNKGNFPGRFSGRQFSNSRSEMNVSTLELGDSALYLCASSSDGWSTEAFFGQGTRLTVV.

The chain couples TRBV14 to TRBJ1-1; D is perhaps TRBD1 (5 bases). There are 13 residues in the CDR3. Germline CDR1 reads SGHDN; CDR2 reads FVKESK. Trimming removed 1 base from V and 11 bases from J, with 14 bases in between. DNA of the CDR3: TGTGCCAGCAGCCAAGGGGGGGGAGTAACGGCTTTCTTT. Its protein product is CASSQGGGVTAFF.

The chain has TRBV5-1 and TRBJ2-3; TRBD2 matches 10 bases. J lost 1 base, V lost 2 bases, and 1 base had no gene match. There are 15 residues in the CDR3. Germline CDR1 and CDR2: SGHRS and YFSETQ. CDR3 amino acids: CASSFTSGGTDTQYF. The CDR3 DNA sequence: TGCGCCAGCAGCTTTACTAGCGGGGGCACAGATACGCAGTATTTT. The full variable domain, rest sourced from reference TRBV5-1 and TRBJ2-3, is KAGVTQTPRYLIKTRGQQVTLSCSPISGHRSVSWYQQTPGQGLQFLFEYFSETQRNKGNFPGRFSGRQFSNSRSEMNVSTLELGDSALYLCASSFTSGGTDTQYFGPGTRLTVL.

This rearrangement joins TRBV4-1 to TRBJ1-4; D might be TRBD1 (5 bases). Germline CDR1 reads MGHRA; CDR2 reads YSYEKL. V was clipped by 2 bases and J by 5 bases, with 12 bases between them. The CDR3 runs 15 residues. The CDR3 here is CASSQSTDLNEKLFF. Here the CDR3 DNA reads TGCGCCAGCAGCCAATCGACAGACTTGAATGAAAAACTGTTTTTT.

The V and J genes are TRBV9 and TRBJ2-3; 8 bases match TRBD2. This CDR3 region has 15 residues. CDR1 is SGDLS, CDR2 YYNGEE, per germline. After removal of 0 bases from V and 2 bases from J, the junction contained 2 bases not matched to a gene. CDR3 bases: TGTGCCAGCAGCGTAGGCGGGGGGAACACAGATACGCAGTATTTT. As protein: CASSVGGGNTDTQYF.

V and J are TRBV11-3 and TRBJ2-1, with D possibly being TRBD1 (8 bases). V dropped 5 bases and J dropped 8 bases, with 22 bases sitting between them. Germline V lookup: CDR1 SGHNT, CDR2 YENEEA. This CDR3 has 16 residues. In nucleotides, the CDR3 is TGTGCCAGCAGCCCCCAGGACAGGACAGGGAGGGATGAGCAGTTCTTC. Protein sequence: CASSPQDRTGRDEQFF.

The V call is TRBV5-1, the J call TRBJ1-2, with D uncertain. CDR3 size: 16 residues. The V and J ends lost 7 bases and 4 bases respectively, with 23 bases between them. The germline V gene has CDR1 SGHRS and CDR2 YFSETQ. The CDR3 sequence: CASARLPSSPGYGYTF. As DNA, the CDR3 is TGCGCCAGCGCCAGGCTCCCCAGTTCCCCCGGCTATGGCTACACCTTC.

The rearrangement uses TRBV5-6 and TRBJ2-7, with 12 bases aligning to TRBD2. V lost 2 bases and J lost 5; bases outside the gene matches: 11. Germline-derived CDR1 and CDR2 are SGHDT and YYEEEE. The CDR3 extends over 17 amino acids. The CDR3, as DNA: TGTGCCAGCAGCTTAAGGCTAGCGGGGGGGTCCTTCCACGAGCAGTACTTC. This sequence encodes CASSLRLAGGSFHEQYF.

V is TRBV27 and J is TRBJ1-1; weak D call: TRBD1 (5 bases). V lost 5 bases and J 3 bases, leaving 16 bases between the germline ends. Germline loops: CDR1 MNHEY, CDR2 SMNVEV (reference sequence). There are 15 residues in the CDR3. The CDR3 is CASSRPGREYTEAFF. The DNA for the CDR3 is TGTGCCAGCAGTCGACCGGGACGGGAGTACACTGAAGCTTTCTTT.

V and J are TRBV5-6 and TRBJ2-3; 10 bases align to TRBD2. The CDR3 extends over 15 amino acids. Germline assignment: CDR1 SGHDT and CDR2 YYEEEE. The ends lost 4 bases at V and 6 bases at J; junction bases unmatched: 8. DNA of the CDR3: TGTGCCAGCAGCGTACCTAGCGGGAGTAGGGATACGCAGTATTTT. It encodes CASSVPSGSRDTQYF.

The rearrangement links TRBV7-8 to TRBJ2-3, with 9 bases matching TRBD2. CDR1 and CDR2 (germline): SGHVS, FQNEAQ. Trimming at V came to 1 base and at J to 3 bases, leaving 14 bases not matched to a gene. The CDR3 loop spans 19 amino acids. CDR3 DNA sequence: TGTGCCAGCAGCTTAGGGAGGGCTAGCGGGGTCCTGGGGACAGATACGCAGTATTTT. Translated, it gives CASSLGRASGVLGTDTQYF.

The genes are TRBV20-1 and TRBJ1-1, with unresolved D. Trimming removed 3 bases from V and 8 bases from J, with 10 bases in between. Germline V gene data show CDR1 as DFQATT and CDR2 as SNEGSKA (reference sequence). The CDR3 extends over 11 amino acids. The CDR3, as DNA: TGCAGTGCTAGCGAGGATTGGGAAGCTTTCTTT. Protein product: CSASEDWEAFF.

The CDR3 DNA follows: TGTGCCAGCAGTTCCTGGCTCCCTCTACTAGCGGGGGGGACGAACATTCAGTACTTC. Amino acid sequence: CASSSWLPLLAGGTNIQYF. The chain employs TRBV2 and TRBJ2-4; TRBD2 matches 13 bases. This CDR3 region has 19 residues. Germline V gene data show CDR1 as SNHLY and CDR2 as FYNNEI. V shed 5 bases, J shed 7 bases, and the junction held 17 bases outside the gene matches. The full variable domain, with the rest looked up from reference TRBV2 and TRBJ2-4, is EPEVTQTPSHQVTQMGQEVILRCVPISNHLYFYWYRQILGQKVEFLVSFYNNEISEKSEIFDDQFSVERPDGSNFTLKIRSTKLEDSAMYFCASSSWLPLLAGGTNIQYFGAGTRLSVL.

The table lists this clone with a count of one. The rearrangement joins TRBV4-1 to TRBJ2-5; the match to TRBD2 covers 11 bases. This CDR3 is 17 amino acids long. Germline V gives CDR1 MGHRA, CDR2 YSYEKL. With V trimmed by 6 bases and J by 2 bases, 11 bases remained unmatched. In nucleotides, the CDR3 is TGCGCCAGCAGAGCCGGATCAATAGCGGGGGGGCAAGAGACCCAGTACTTC. This translates into CASRAGSIAGGQETQYF.

The CDR3 bases are TGTGCCAGCAGATATCGGGACAGGGAGAACACTGAAGCTTTCTTT. It translates to CASRYRDRENTEAFF. The chain carries TRBV7-9 and TRBJ1-1; 9 nucleotides line up with TRBD1. The germline V gene encodes CDR1 SEHNR and CDR2 FQNEAQ (reference sequence). The CDR3 contains 15 residues. The junction had 6 bases not matched to a gene; V was cut back by 6 bases and J by 1 base.

V gene TRBV11-2 combines with J gene TRBJ2-1; TRBD1 might be the D (5 bases). The CDR3 contains 15 residues. Germline values: CDR1 SGHAT, CDR2 FQNNGV. V was cut by 2 bases and J by 4 bases, with 12 bases left in between. The CDR3 here is CASSLSRATYNEQFF. CDR3 DNA sequence: TGTGCCAGCAGCTTATCCAGGGCAACTTACAATGAGCAGTTCTTC.

The rearrangement links TRBV20-1 to TRBJ2-1, with D hard to call. The CDR3 has 10 residues. Trimming took 6 bases from V and 6 from J, leaving 6 bases between them. Germline CDR1 reads DFQATT; CDR2 reads SNEGSKA (reference sequence). The CDR3 loop reads CSAFRNEQFF. Written as DNA, the CDR3 is TGCAGTGCATTCCGCAATGAGCAGTTCTTC.

This chain joins TRBV12-5 and TRBJ1-1, with D possibly matching TRBD1 (6 bases). There are 13 residues in the CDR3. V shed 7 bases and J shed 5 bases, with 14 bases lying between them. Germline CDR1 reads LGHNT; CDR2 reads FRNRAP. Here the CDR3 DNA reads TGTGCTAGTGTTCCACAGGGAGGGACTGAAGCTTTCTTT. Residues: CASVPQGGTEAFF.

The chain couples TRBV6-6 to TRBJ2-1; unclear D gene. This CDR3 has 14 residues. Germline assignment: CDR1 MNHNY and CDR2 SVGAGI (reference sequence). Trimming removed 4 bases from V and 0 bases from J, with 7 bases in between. CDR3 coding DNA: TGTGCCAGCAGTTCGAGCTACTCCTACAATGAGCAGTTCTTC. Its translation: CASSSSYSYNEQFF.

This clone occurred once. The chain is built from TRBV13 and TRBJ1-5, with TRBD1 matching 11 bases. The CDR3 extends over 15 amino acids. From germline, CDR1 is PRHDT and CDR2 FYEKMQ (reference sequence). Trimming removed 5 bases from V and 3 bases from J; junction bases left unmatched: 3. CDR3 coding DNA: TGTGCCAGCAGCGTGGGACAGGGGGACAATCAGCCCCAGCATTTT. Encoded protein: CASSVGQGDNQPQHF.

V gene TRBV29-1 combines with J gene TRBJ1-1; no definite D call. The CDR3 has 10 amino acids. The germline V gene has CDR1 SQVTM and CDR2 ANQGSEA. V was shortened by 7 bases and J by 7 bases, with 10 bases between the two germline ends. The CDR3: CSGWEVEAFF. In DNA form, the CDR3 reads TGCAGCGGATGGGAGGTTGAAGCTTTCTTT.

The chain couples TRBV29-1 to TRBJ2-5; 10 nucleotides agree with TRBD1. The J call may be incorrect, as the DNA end agrees better with TRBJ2-7. Per germline, CDR1 SQVTM and CDR2 ANQGSEA. The CDR3 has 14 residues. In nucleotides, the CDR3 is TGCAGCGTTTCCCCGGGACAGGGGAGGAACGAGCAGTACTTC. As protein: CSVSPGQGRNEQYF.

The rearrangement joins TRBV23-1 to TRBJ1-5, with TRBD1 as a possible D gene (6 bases). TRBV23-1 is sorted into the ORF group, with uncertain function. The length of the CDR3 is 19 residues. Trimming shortened V by 5 bases and J by 0 bases, and 23 bases separated the two germline ends. CDR3 DNA: TGCGCCAGCAGTGTGGGACATCCGGGTGGAGACGATAGCAATCAGCCCCAGCATTTT. The encoded protein is CASSVGHPGGDDSNQPQHF.

This chain links TRBV11-3 with TRBJ2-2; 8 nucleotides match TRBD1. Losses at the gene ends were 2 bases for V and 5 bases for J; bases not matched to a gene: 7. This CDR3 comprises 16 residues. Per germline, CDR1 SGHNT and CDR2 YENEEA. CDR3 sequence: CASSLTIGQGTGELFF. CDR3 sequence (DNA): TGTGCCAGCAGCTTAACCATCGGACAGGGTACCGGGGAGCTGTTTTTT.

The chain employs TRBV6-1 and TRBJ2-7, with a weak D call TRBD1 (6 bases). V was pared by 6 bases and J by 2 bases, with 17 bases between. The CDR3 runs to 15 residues. Looked up from germline, CDR1 is MNHNS and CDR2 is SASEGT. CDR3 nucleotides: TGTGCCAGCAGAAGTGAGGGGACATCTCCCTACGAGCAGTACTTC. This translates into CASRSEGTSPYEQYF.

The genes are TRBV4-1 and TRBJ2-7; D is unclear. The CDR3 is 13 amino acids. Trimming left V 0 bases short and J 0 bases short, with 3 bases between. Germline V gene lookup returns CDR1 MGHRA and CDR2 YSYEKL. CDR3 DNA sequence: TGCGCCAGCAGCCAAGACTACTCCTACGAGCAGTACTTC. It translates to CASSQDYSYEQYF.